The entry below gives a single T cell receptor beta chain sequence along with its context. Original handling: For nucleated cells, counts were estimated from reference gene primer amplification. Only in-frame clones appear in the TCRdb table, and some are missing; sequencing was by immunoSEQ multiplex PCR. Clone size and V and J calls were adopted from that table, with D and trimming inferred from the DNA. The sample consists of under 150,000 clones, around nine tenths of them appearing once. The entry originates in a study of blood T cell repertoires in COVID-19. Across the study: Italy, Spain and the United States were the sources of the convalescent and acute COVID-19 samples.

The germline V gene encodes CDR1 LNHDA and CDR2 SQIVND (reference sequence). Unmatched junction bases numbered 15, after V lost 5 bases and J lost 0 bases. The CDR3 spans 19 residues. Sequencing was carried out using peripheral blood. V gene TRBV19 combines with J gene TRBJ1-5; 8 bases fit TRBD1. The source of this sequence is a human donor in a cohort sampled during active COVID-19. For the CDR3, the DNA is TGTGCCAGTAGTGGACAGGGAAAGGGTGGGTGGTATAGCAATCAGCCCCAGCATTTT. It encodes CASSGQGKGGWYSNQPQHF.